Shown below are 10 T cell receptor beta chains from a single sample sequenced in a study of cytomegalovirus exposure and HLA in healthy donors. It was with 60 Vbeta and 13 Jbeta primers that the PCR ran. Profiled with immunoSEQ multiplex PCR; TCRdb holds only in-frame clones, not every one. The table lists 210,000 or so clones, around 80% of them singletons. Sequencing was done on a sample of PBMCs. Receptors were obtained from a boy between 10 and 17 years old in good health and CMV-seronegative.

The chain has TRBV10-3 and TRBJ1-3; D possibly corresponds to TRBD1 (5 bases). The V and J ends lost 7 bases and 1 base respectively, with 5 bases between them. The CDR3 covers 12 residues. Germline loops: CDR1 ENHRY, CDR2 SYGVKD. This CDR3 reads CAITGSGNTIYF. CDR3 DNA: TGTGCCATCACAGGGTCTGGAAACACCATATATTTT.

This clone has just one count. The chain links TRBV2 to TRBJ1-2, with 7 bases that match TRBD1. This CDR3 contains 13 residues. Germline V gives CDR1 SNHLY, CDR2 FYNNEI. Trimming cost V 6 bases and J 8 bases; bases outside gene matches: 9. CDR3 in amino acids: CASSRTGVEGYTF. The CDR3 nucleotides are TGTGCCAGCAGCCGAACAGGGGTGGAGGGCTACACCTTC.

This chain connects TRBV6-1 to TRBJ2-7; 12 bases agree with TRBD1. Germline CDR1 is MNHNS and CDR2 is SASEGT. J was trimmed by 9 bases and V by 4 bases; bases with no gene match: 4. The CDR3 length is 13 residues. CDR3 in amino acids: CASSGDRGLGQYF. CDR3 bases: TGTGCCAGCAGTGGGGACAGGGGGCTAGGGCAGTACTTC.

This sequence joins TRBV30 and TRBJ2-1, with 8 bases fitting TRBD2. Germline V gene lookup returns CDR1 GTSNPN and CDR2 SVGIG (reference sequence). V lost 4 bases and J lost 6; bases outside the gene matches: 5. The CDR3 consists of 13 residues. The CDR3 DNA reads TGTGCCTGGAACCGGGAGGGGTTCAATGAGCAGTTCTTC. Residues: CAWNREGFNEQFF.

The chain carries TRBV5-1 and TRBJ2-1; TRBD2 aligns across 8 bases. From germline, CDR1 is SGHRS and CDR2 YFSETQ. Losses at the gene ends were 2 bases for V and 7 bases for J; bases not matched to a gene: 5. The CDR3 is 14 residues long. This CDR3 reads CASSFGGAGNEQFF. CDR3 DNA: TGCGCCAGCAGCTTCGGGGGGGCCGGTAATGAGCAGTTCTTC.

The genes are TRBV5-4 and TRBJ2-1; D may be TRBD2 (7 bases). Trimming took off 6 bases at V and 6 bases at J, with 25 bases between the two ends. CDR1 and CDR2 from the germline V gene are SGHNT and YYREEE (reference sequence). This CDR3 contains 17 residues. CDR3 amino acids: CASNSLGGRMVGNEQFF. The CDR3 nucleotides read TGTGCCAGCAACTCGCTCGGGGGGCGGATGGTCGGCAATGAGCAGTTCTTC.

This clone was seen just once. V is TRBV30 and J is TRBJ2-3; D is possibly TRBD2 (5 bases). The CDR3 is 17 residues long. CDR1 is GTSNPN and CDR2 is SVGIG in the germline V gene (reference sequence). The ends were cut back, 1 base at V and 2 bases at J, with 19 bases in the middle. This CDR3 reads CAWSAPRRGRFTDTQYF. The CDR3 DNA sequence: TGTGCCTGGAGTGCCCCCCGCCGAGGGAGATTCACAGATACGCAGTATTTT.

DNA of the CDR3: TGTGCCAGCAGCGCAACCGTGGGCCTGACCGGGGAGCTGTTTTTT. Its translation is CASSATVGLTGELFF. The chain links TRBV6-5 to TRBJ2-2; D is unclear. Germline V CDR1 and CDR2: MNHEY, SVGAGI. The CDR3 is 15 amino acids. V shed 6 bases and J shed 5 bases, with 16 bases lying between them.

This chain connects TRBV4-2 to TRBJ2-2; TRBD1 matches 8 bases. The V segment lost 4 bases and the J segment 0 bases; nucleotides outside the gene matches: 13. This CDR3 is 19 amino acids long. Germline lookup yields CDR1 LGHNA and CDR2 YNFKEQ. The CDR3 loop reads CASSPPPDARGPNTGELFF. The CDR3 DNA is TGTGCCAGCAGCCCCCCCCCGGATGCCAGGGGGCCGAACACCGGGGAGCTGTTTTTT.

The sample holds one count of this clone. The CDR3 nucleotides read TGTGCCAGCAGCCAACCCGGGGCTGGAAACACCATATATTTT. Its protein is CASSQPGAGNTIYF. The rearrangement joins TRBV4-2 to TRBJ1-3; D call uncertain. Germline V gene sequence: CDR1 LGHNA, CDR2 YNFKEQ. This CDR3 comprises 14 residues. V was cut by 2 bases and J by 2 bases, with 7 bases left in between.